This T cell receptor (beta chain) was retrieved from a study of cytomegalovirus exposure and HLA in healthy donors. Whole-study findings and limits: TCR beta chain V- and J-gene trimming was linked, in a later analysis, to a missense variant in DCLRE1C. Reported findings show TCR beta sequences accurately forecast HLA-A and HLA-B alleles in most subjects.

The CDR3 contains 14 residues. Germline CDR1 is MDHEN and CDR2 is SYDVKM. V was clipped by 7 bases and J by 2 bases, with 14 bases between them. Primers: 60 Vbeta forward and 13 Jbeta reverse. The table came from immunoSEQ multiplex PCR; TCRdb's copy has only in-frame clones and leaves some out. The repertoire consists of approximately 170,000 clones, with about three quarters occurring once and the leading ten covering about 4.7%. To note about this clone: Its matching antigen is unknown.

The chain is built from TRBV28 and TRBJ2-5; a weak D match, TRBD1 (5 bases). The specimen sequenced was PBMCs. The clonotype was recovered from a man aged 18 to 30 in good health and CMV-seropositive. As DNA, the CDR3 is TGTGCCAGCACCGTGGCGACAGATCAAGAGACCCAGTACTTC. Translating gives CASTVATDQETQYF. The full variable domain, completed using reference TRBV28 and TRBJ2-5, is DVKVTQSSRYLVKRTGEKVFLECVQDMDHENMFWYRQDPGLGLRLIYFSYDVKMKEKGDIPEGYSVSREKKERFSLILESASTNQTSMYLCASTVATDQETQYFGPGTRLLVL.